This T cell receptor beta chain was found in a study of shared clonotypes between healthy human individuals (dated by TCRdb to about 2020). A note on the overall study: Three men and two women, aged 18 to 49 years, made up the cohort. Blood TCR repertoires of four to six healthy adults were deeply sequenced to estimate repertoire size and the extent of clonotype sharing between individuals. For each donor, CD4 naive and CD4 memory were each run on three plates, CD8 naive on two plates, and CD8 memory on one plate. To increase sequencing depth and limit assay-specific biases, TCR repertoire library preparation and sequencing were carried out by different laboratories using diverse techniques. Between about 0.85 and 8.9 billion PBMCs per donor were obtained by leukapheresis. Results and caveats for the whole study, not just this receptor: The genetic and exposure-history diversity represented was limited by the small number of donors. Higher generation probabilities were observed for clonotypes shared by all four sorted-subset donors than for non-shared clonotypes. Rarefaction of sorted-subset datasets indicated incomplete sequencing despite the large sequencing depth. Pairwise subsampling led to the expectation that sequencing depth would affect the degree of clonotype sharing among donors. Sampling was limited to blood, and TCR repertoires in tissue likely differ from TCR repertoires in blood. Naive subsets generally had larger estimated clonotype richness than memory subsets. Across a few donors, around 5% of naive CD4, approximately 3.6% of naive CD8, roughly 2.2% of memory CD4, and about 0.4% of memory CD8 clonotypes were shared.

Concerning this clone itself: Its antigen remains undetermined. Base-call qualities are not available, and no considerably larger clone is one nucleotide away.

CD8 naive samples consisted of CD45RO-negative cells that were positively selected for CCR7, yielding a CD45RA+CCR7+ population without TemRA cells. Donors were healthy HIV-negative adults with no recently reported acute infections or vaccinations. Every donor was a Caucasian adult living in Nashville, Tennessee, USA. Blood was collected by leukapheresis, and PBMCs were isolated by Ficoll-Histopaque density gradient centrifugation and then cryopreserved in liquid nitrogen vapor phase. Analytical flow cytometry was used to check the purity and quantity of every magnetically sorted T cell population. Genomic DNA was isolated from every sorted fraction and measured by UV absorbance on a Nanodrop 2000c. V and J are truncated by 4 bases and 6 bases respectively, leaving an intervening sequence of 9 bases. From a lookup of the germline V gene, CDR1 and CDR2 are LGHNT and FRNRAP. Taken from cysteine to phenylalanine, the CDR3 has 12 residues. Of the read, only the CDR3 DNA is kept; its 36 bases are in frame from base 1.

Using the deep immunoSEQ assay, TCR CDR3 regions were amplified from genomic DNA by multiplex PCR. Extracted genomic DNA from each cell subset was spread evenly across all wells of several immunoSEQ 96-well plates, with each plate serving as a replicate. Each replicate PCR for sorted subsets received roughly 0.2 ug genomic DNA, equal to roughly 33,000 T cell genomes. Purified libraries were quantified with a Qubit 3.0 fluorometer, sized on a Bioanalyzer 2100, and re-quantified with the KAPA Library Quantification kit. A separate single-read 150-cycle Illumina NextSeq 550 flow cell was used to sequence each immunoSEQ 96-well plate. As for the authors' bioinformatics: The immunoSEQ output contained only junctional sequences without quality scores, so filtering could not match that applied to full-length reads. To assign V/J genes and CDR3, sequences were annotated against IMGT germline references using PyIR, a Python wrapper for IgBLAST v1.9. Any read was removed if the V/J assignment was weak (E-value above 1e-6), the CDR3 was missing, or the read contained stop codons, out-of-frame junctions, or ambiguous translated residues. V3J clonotypes were defined as sequences sharing the same inferred V gene, J gene, and CDR3 amino acid sequence. Percentage overlap between repertoires was calculated by dividing the number of shared unique clonotypes by the size of the smaller repertoire. Richness of each repertoire was evaluated using RTK rarefaction, the Chao1 estimator, and Recon v2.1 estimates of unobserved clonotypes. For all TCRbeta clonotypes obtained by the gDNA method from a handful of donors, generation probabilities were computed with OLGA. TCRdb limited this immuneACCESS table to in-frame rearrangements with V and J called. A share of clones is missing; checked studies link under half to unresolved V genes, and the rest is unexplained. From that table come the V and J calls and clone size; the DNA was used to work out D and trimming. For this sample the table gives approximately 2,000,000 clones, of which about 93% were detected only once. The top ten clones comprise roughly 1.7% of the sample.

This TCR was recovered from a man younger than 35 in good health. Some clones in this sample may be carry-over from other donors' samples. The sample taken for sequencing was naive CD8+ T cells from PBMCs. Reading the label with the study, this specimen's cell subset or site is: CD45RA+CCR7+. The chain is made from TRBV12-5 and TRBJ1-2; the D gene cannot be resolved reliably. Read as DNA, the sequence is TGTGCTAGTGGTTCCCCCGGTGATGGCTACACCTTC. This is translated as CASGSPGDGYTF.